This passage covers 14 T cell receptor beta chains from one sample sequenced in a study of PD-1 blockade in classical Hodgkin lymphoma. Method: immunoSEQ multiplex PCR; TCRdb's copy keeps in-frame clones and lacks some. The sample shows tens of thousands of clones, about 81% of them seen only once. The time point: cycle 4 day 1 (C4D1), after more than 5 weeks of nivolumab. Relapse after autologous stem cell transplantation occurred in every patient, and brentuximab vedotin exposure varied. The source was peripheral blood mononuclear cells (PBMCs), collected before the fourth cycle of nivolumab. These receptors all stem from a human donor with classical Hodgkin lymphoma.

This clone qualifies as medium-sized. The CDR3 DNA follows: TGTGCCAGCAGTCAAGACAGGGTACTAACACAGCCCCAGCATTTT. Translating gives CASSQDRVLTQPQHF. J is TRBJ1-5 and V is TRBV6-1, with 7 bases matching TRBD1. V shed 5 bases, J shed 7 bases, and the junction held 11 bases outside the gene matches. Per germline, CDR1 MNHNS and CDR2 SASEGT. The length of the CDR3 is 15 residues.

The J gene is TRBJ1-5, the V gene TRBV6-1; 7 bases fit TRBD1. The length of the CDR3 is 14 residues. CDR1 is MNHNS, CDR2 SASEGT, per germline. The ends lost 4 bases at V and 5 bases at J; junction bases unmatched: 5. Here the CDR3 reads CASSGHRGDQPQHF. For the CDR3, the DNA is TGTGCCAGCAGTGGACACAGGGGAGATCAGCCCCAGCATTTT.

This clone was observed a single time. The rearrangement links TRBV18 to TRBJ1-2; 7 bases are a match to TRBD1. The CDR3 runs to 14 residues. Trimming removed 5 bases from V and 2 bases from J; junction bases left unmatched: 5. From germline, CDR1 is KGHSH and CDR2 LQKENI. CDR3 protein: CASSAYRGNYGYTF. As DNA, the CDR3 is TGTGCCAGCTCAGCCTACAGGGGAAACTATGGCTACACCTTC.

CDR3 in amino acids: CASSDRDRGMGEAFF. Here the CDR3 DNA reads TGTGCCAGCAGCGACCGGGACAGGGGGATGGGTGAAGCTTTCTTT. The rearrangement links TRBV9 to TRBJ1-1; 11 bases map to TRBD1. The germline gives CDR1 SGDLS, CDR2 YYNGEE. Trimming cost V 3 bases and J 7 bases; bases outside gene matches: 8. This CDR3 has 15 residues.

The chain is built from TRBV4-3 and TRBJ1-2; D may be TRBD1 (5 bases). This CDR3 is built from 13 residues. V lost 1 base, J lost 8 bases, and 11 bases lay in between. Germline assignment: CDR1 LGHNA and CDR2 YSLEER. Here the CDR3 reads CASSQGGSGGYTF. The CDR3 DNA reads TGCGCCAGCAGCCAAGGGGGCTCAGGAGGCTACACCTTC.

J is TRBJ1-5 and V is TRBV5-6; perhaps TRBD1 as D (5 bases). This CDR3 is 14 amino acids long. CDR1 and CDR2 (germline): SGHDT, YYEEEE. V was cut by 0 bases and J by 1 base, with 5 bases left in between. The CDR3 DNA follows: TGTGCCAGCAGCTTGGGGGGCAGCAATCAGCCCCAGCATTTT. Translating it yields CASSLGGSNQPQHF. Full variable domain (remainder filled in from reference TRBV5-6 and TRBJ1-5): DAGVTQSPTHLIKTRGQQVTLRCSPKSGHDTVSWYQQALGQGPQFIFQYYEEEERQRGNFPDRFSGHQFPNYSSELNVNALLLGDSALYLCASSLGGSNQPQHFGDGTRLSIL.

The V call is TRBV28, the J call TRBJ1-1, with a possible D match to TRBD1 (5 bases). Between the trimmed V and J ends, which lost 6 bases and 4 bases, there was a span of 15 bases. Germline CDR1 is MDHEN and CDR2 is SYDVKM. The CDR3 sequence is 14 residues long. The CDR3 sequence: CASRFGGSATEAFF. The CDR3 DNA follows: TGTGCCAGCAGATTCGGGGGGAGTGCCACTGAAGCTTTCTTT.

This clone was detected a few times. This chain links TRBV29-1 with TRBJ1-1; tentative D call: TRBD1 (5 bases). V dropped 7 bases and J dropped 1 base, with 10 bases sitting between them. Germline V gene sequence: CDR1 SQVTM, CDR2 ANQGSEA. The CDR3 is made up of 12 amino acids. The CDR3 nucleotides are TGCAGCGCACTTCAGGGGAACACTGAAGCTTTCTTT. This gives the protein CSALQGNTEAFF.

The chain joins TRBV7-2 to TRBJ1-3, with D unclear. V was trimmed by 0 bases and J by 10 bases, leaving 13 bases between them. The CDR3 is 14 amino acids. In germline, CDR1 is SGHTA, CDR2 FQGNSA. As DNA, the CDR3 is TGTGCCAGCAGCTTAGCGAACCCCTCGGCAACCATATATTTT. Protein product: CASSLANPSATIYF.

The V and J genes are TRBV14 and TRBJ2-2, with unresolved D. The V end was cut by 6 bases, the J end by 4 bases, with 9 bases between. Germline V CDR1 and CDR2: SGHDN, FVKESK. The CDR3 spans 13 residues. CDR3: CASSPRVTGELFF. CDR3 coding DNA: TGTGCCAGCAGTCCCCGGGTCACCGGGGAGCTGTTTTTT.

The genes are TRBV5-1 and TRBJ2-2; D tentatively reads TRBD1 or TRBD2 (6 bases each). V was pared by 0 bases and J by 6 bases, with 9 bases between. Germline V gives CDR1 SGHRS, CDR2 YFSETQ. The CDR3 is 14 residues long. The CDR3 coding sequence is TGCGCCAGCAGCTTGGTGGGGGGCGCCGGGGAGCTGTTTTTT. Residues: CASSLVGGAGELFF. The full variable domain, rest sourced from reference TRBV5-1 and TRBJ2-2, is KAGVTQTPRYLIKTRGQQVTLSCSPISGHRSVSWYQQTPGQGLQFLFEYFSETQRNKGNFPGRFSGRQFSNSRSEMNVSTLELGDSALYLCASSLVGGAGELFFGEGSRLTVL.

The genes are TRBV5-6 and TRBJ1-2; 7 nucleotides align to TRBD1. The trim removed 6 bases at V and 7 bases at J, leaving 12 bases unmatched. The CDR3 runs to 14 residues. Germline V gene sequence: CDR1 SGHDT, CDR2 YYEEEE. The CDR3 is CASNFLTGLGGYTF. DNA of the CDR3: TGTGCCAGCAACTTTTTGACAGGGTTGGGTGGCTACACCTTC.

The rearrangement joins TRBV2 to TRBJ1-2; 8 bases are shared with TRBD1. The CDR3 has 17 residues. Germline lookup yields CDR1 SNHLY and CDR2 FYNNEI. V gave up 4 bases and J gave up 6 bases; unmatched junction bases: 16. The CDR3 nucleotides are TGTGCCAGCAGTGTGGGCAGGGGGCGAAATCTGCCTGATGGCTACACCTTC. It yields the protein CASSVGRGRNLPDGYTF. The full variable domain, its missing parts supplied by reference TRBV2 and TRBJ1-2, is EPEVTQTPSHQVTQMGQEVILRCVPISNHLYFYWYRQILGQKVEFLVSFYNNEISEKSEIFDDQFSVERPDGSNFTLKIRSTKLEDSAMYFCASSVGRGRNLPDGYTFGSGTRLTVV.

V is TRBV5-1 and J is TRBJ1-5, with 9 bases matching TRBD1. Losses at the gene ends were 0 bases for V and 6 bases for J; bases not matched to a gene: 4. The CDR3 extends over 15 amino acids. The germline V gene has CDR1 SGHRS and CDR2 YFSETQ. CDR3 in amino acids: CASSLVPGQGQPQHF. The CDR3 nucleotides are TGCGCCAGCAGCTTGGTCCCGGGACAGGGTCAGCCCCAGCATTTT.